A selection of T cell receptor beta chains follows, all from one sample in a study of T cells after yellow fever vaccination. Via MiXCR, TCRdb re-called the 5' RACE reads, giving one row per CDR3 protein. The sample consists of about 75,000 distinct CDR3 sequences, more than 5.5% of them appearing once. The specimen comprised CD8+ T cells sorted from PBMCs, sampled 10 days after the first yellow fever vaccination. These receptors all come from a man between 18 and 29 years old who received the YFV17D yellow fever vaccine. Both conserved end residues are part of each CDR3. Each record gives: J gene, clone size, V gene, D gene, CDR3 protein, CDR3 DNA. A D gene is named only where the DNA matches it firmly. Where a row states a size, it is once, few, many or the class of an expanded clone; other rows omit it.

>TRBJ1-4|many|TRBV12-3/TRBV12-4|TRBD1
CASTVDRAGLLFF
TGTGCCAGCACCGTGGACAGGGCAGGGTTGCTGTTTTTT
>TRBJ2-1|NA|TRBV5-1|NA
CASSLGRVEQFF
TGCGCCAGCAGCTTGGGGCGGGTAGAGCAGTTCTTC
>TRBJ2-7|many|TRBV4-2|NA
CASSYETYEQYF
TGTGCCAGCAGTTACGAAACCTACGAGCAGTACTTC
>TRBJ2-2|many|TRBV4-1|NA
CASSPTGSGVATGELFF
TGCGCCAGCAGCCCGACCGGGTCGGGGGTTGCGACCGGGGAGCTGTTTTTT
>TRBJ2-3|many|TRBV28|NA
CASSLRLGYAQYF
TGTGCCAGCAGTTTGCGGCTAGGGTACGCGCAGTATTTT
>TRBJ1-1|many|TRBV6-5|NA
CASSYRDEAFF
TGTGCCAGCAGTTACCGGGACGAAGCTTTCTTT
>TRBJ1-1|NA|TRBV7-9|NA
CASSLVRQIRTEAFF
TGTGCCAGCAGCTTAGTTAGACAGATCAGGACTGAAGCTTTCTTT
>TRBJ2-3|few|TRBV28|TRBD2
CASSTPASGGTDTQYF
TGTGCCAGCAGTACCCCCGCTAGCGGGGGCACAGATACGCAGTATTTT
>TRBJ1-1|many|TRBV10-3|NA
CAIIPGPNTEAFF
TGTGCCATCATTCCGGGGCCGAACACTGAAGCTTTCTTT
>TRBJ2-5|NA|TRBV3-1|TRBD2
CASSPWTSATRKTQYF
TGTGCCAGCAGCCCCTGGACTAGCGCGACGAGAAAGACCCAGTACTTC
>TRBJ1-5|NA|TRBV4-1|TRBD1
CASSHRQGHQPQHF
TGCGCCAGCAGCCACCGACAGGGCCACCAGCCCCAGCATTTT
>TRBJ2-5|few|TRBV7-9|NA
CASSLELRGETQYF
TGTGCCAGCAGCTTAGAACTAAGGGGAGAGACCCAGTACTTC
>TRBJ2-7|NA|TRBV4-2|TRBD2
CASSQVGPAGGTYEQYF
TGTGCCAGCAGCCAAGTCGGTCCAGCGGGGGGCACCTACGAGCAGTACTTC
>TRBJ2-1|many|TRBV30|NA
CAWSVEGGPYLVRFF
TGTGCCTGGAGTGTGGAAGGGGGACCTTACTTAGTGCGGTTCTTC
>TRBJ2-2|many|TRBV5-4|TRBD1
CASRPGQANTGELFF
TGTGCCAGCAGACCGGGACAGGCGAACACCGGGGAGCTGTTTTTT
>TRBJ1-5|many|TRBV7-8|TRBD1
CASSLVDRALGLNQPQHF
TGTGCCAGCAGCTTAGTCGACAGGGCATTGGGATTAAATCAGCCCCAGCATTTT
>TRBJ2-1|few|TRBV4-1|NA
CASSQLGVSSYNEQFF
TGCGCCAGCAGCCAGTTAGGGGTTAGCTCCTACAATGAGCAGTTCTTC
>TRBJ2-5|NA|TRBV19|NA
CASNDAGNRETQYF
TGTGCCAGTAACGATGCGGGTAATAGAGAGACCCAGTACTTC
>TRBJ2-3|many|TRBV6-1|TRBD2
CASRLTSGGTDTQYF
TGTGCCAGCCGACTAACTAGCGGGGGAACAGATACGCAGTATTTT
>TRBJ2-5|many|TRBV29-1|NA
CSVDKQGRETQYF
TGCAGCGTTGATAAGCAGGGACGGGAGACCCAGTACTTC
>TRBJ2-3|many|TRBV24-1|TRBD1
CATSDLRDSQDTQYF
TGTGCCACCAGTGATTTGAGGGACAGTCAAGATACGCAGTATTTT
>TRBJ1-1|many|TRBV20-1|TRBD1
CSARDEPGGTEAFF
TGCAGTGCTAGAGATGAGCCAGGGGGCACTGAAGCTTTCTTT
>TRBJ2-1|NA|TRBV20-1|NA
CSARVRTESSYNEQFF
TGCAGTGCTAGAGTTCGGACTGAAAGCTCCTACAATGAGCAGTTCTTC
>TRBJ2-5|few|TRBV7-8|NA
CASSWGAKTQETQYF
TGTGCCAGCAGCTGGGGGGCTAAAACCCAGGAGACCCAGTACTTC
>TRBJ2-1|NA|TRBV27|NA
CASSWGPAANEQFF
TGTGCCAGCAGTTGGGGGCCAGCGGCTAATGAGCAGTTCTTC
>TRBJ2-3|many|TRBV6-1|TRBD2
CASAPGGPDTQYF
TGTGCCAGCGCACCGGGAGGGCCAGATACGCAGTATTTT
>TRBJ2-3|many|TRBV4-2|TRBD2
CASSQGLAGVTDTQYF
TGTGCCAGCAGCCAGGGACTAGCGGGGGTTACAGATACGCAGTATTTT
>TRBJ2-1|few|TRBV27|TRBD2
CASSRRLAGGHEYEQFF
TGTGCCAGCAGTCGAAGACTAGCGGGGGGCCACGAATATGAGCAGTTCTTC
>TRBJ2-3|NA|TRBV5-1|NA
CASSLMAGSTDTQYF
TGCGCCAGCAGCTTGATGGCGGGTAGCACAGATACGCAGTATTTT
>TRBJ1-1|NA|TRBV12-3/TRBV12-4|TRBD1
CASSRLPGQGGTEAFF
TGTGCCAGCAGTCGCCTCCCCGGACAGGGCGGCACTGAAGCTTTCTTT
>TRBJ2-7|NA|TRBV5-4|NA
CASSDEAAGAYEQYF
TGTGCCAGCAGCGACGAGGCGGCAGGGGCCTACGAGCAGTACTTC
>TRBJ1-5|many|TRBV12-3/TRBV12-4|TRBD1
CASSSAGTGGFGQPQHF
TGTGCCAGCAGTTCCGCCGGGACAGGGGGATTTGGTCAGCCCCAGCATTTT
>TRBJ1-1|many|TRBV5-1|NA
CASSFRWTRGDTEAFF
TGCGCCAGCAGCTTCCGGTGGACACGGGGGGACACTGAAGCTTTCTTT
>TRBJ2-1|few|TRBV7-6|NA
CASSLAPSSYNEQFF
TGTGCCAGCAGCTTAGCCCCCAGCTCCTACAATGAGCAGTTCTTC
>TRBJ2-1|many|TRBV9|NA
CASSPLHSGTYEQFF
TGTGCCAGCAGCCCCCTCCACTCGGGGACATATGAGCAGTTCTTC
>TRBJ1-2|few|TRBV19|NA
CASSIAWADYTF
TGTGCCAGTAGTATTGCATGGGCAGACTACACCTTC
>TRBJ2-3|few|TRBV7-9|NA
CASSSSLRPDTQYF
TGTGCCAGCAGCTCCAGCCTCAGGCCAGATACGCAGTATTTT
>TRBJ2-2|few|TRBV5-1|TRBD2
CASSLELVSGTINTGELFF
TGCGCCAGCAGCTTGGAGTTAGTCTCCGGGACTATAAACACCGGGGAGCTGTTTTTT
>TRBJ2-5|many|TRBV18|TRBD2
CASSPRHPGEGETQYF
TGTGCCAGCTCACCAAGGCACCCCGGGGAGGGAGAGACCCAGTACTTC
>TRBJ2-3|many|TRBV4-3|TRBD2
CASSHQAGGSTDTQYF
TGCGCCAGCAGCCACCAAGCGGGGGGGAGCACAGATACGCAGTATTTT
>TRBJ1-5|many|TRBV6-5|NA
CASSYLGGQPQHF
TGTGCCAGCAGTTACTTGGGAGGTCAGCCCCAGCATTTT
>TRBJ1-1|many|TRBV20-1|NA
CSAGYTEAFF
TGCAGTGCAGGGTACACTGAAGCTTTCTTT
>TRBJ2-2|NA|TRBV29-1|NA
CSVAVGGNTGELFF
TGCAGCGTGGCAGTGGGGGGAAACACCGGGGAGCTGTTTTTT
>TRBJ2-7|few|TRBV12-3/TRBV12-4|TRBD1
CAIVTGTGPYEQYF
TGTGCCATCGTAACCGGGACAGGGCCTTACGAGCAGTACTTC
>TRBJ2-7|NA|TRBV3-1|NA
CASSQGEGREQYF
TGTGCCAGCAGCCAGGGAGAAGGGAGGGAGCAGTACTTC
>TRBJ2-5|few|TRBV7-9|TRBD2
CASSAPLTSRETQYF
TGTGCCAGCAGTGCCCCTCTGACTAGCCGAGAGACCCAGTACTTC
>TRBJ2-4|NA|TRBV28|TRBD1
CASSPRQGKNKNIQYF
TGTGCCAGCAGTCCTAGACAGGGCAAAAACAAAAACATTCAGTACTTC
>TRBJ2-1|few|TRBV12-3/TRBV12-4|NA
CASSFRGYNEQFF
TGTGCCAGCAGTTTTAGGGGTTACAATGAGCAGTTCTTC
>TRBJ1-1|NA|TRBV7-2|NA
CASSLPTRGNTEAFF
TGTGCCAGCAGCTTACCTACTAGGGGGAACACTGAAGCTTTCTTT
>TRBJ1-5|many|TRBV5-1|NA
CASSLGEVGNQPQHF
TGCGCCAGCAGCTTGGGGGAAGTGGGCAATCAGCCCCAGCATTTT